This T cell receptor beta chain was recorded in a study of tumor and adjacent non-tumor tissue in lung cancer. The library came from three nested PCR rounds adapted from ARM-PCR protocols. One entry per CDR3 protein, called by TCRdb with MiXCR from the multiplex PCR reads. The sample records about 75,000 distinct CDR3 sequences, roughly 80% being singletons. Broader study findings: Compared with tumor, normal lung showed significantly lower TCR diversity. Shorter survival was associated with higher TCR diversity in tumors.

As for this clonotype: Antigen: not known. One junction end does not reproduce the germline sequence, and a read error may be involved.

RNA was extracted from bulk tissue without any cell sorting. CDR1 and CDR2 (germline): LGHNA, YNFKEQ. The CDR3 covers 16 residues. This sequence originates from a woman between 45 and 65 years old with non-small cell lung cancer. The chain joins TRBV4-2 to TRBJ2-3; 8 bases are shared with TRBD2. What was sequenced was lung tumor tissue. The CDR3 DNA is TGTGGCAGCAGCCAGGACGGACTAGCAGGATCAGATACACAGTATTTT. Translated: CGSSQDGLAGSDTQYF.